One sample yielded the 18 T cell receptor beta chains listed below, sequenced in a study of CD8 T cells in ankylosing spondylitis. A single record per CDR3 protein comes from TCRdb applying MiXCR to the 5' RACE reads. The sample shows some 130,000 distinct CDR3 sequences, roughly 9% of them seen only once. The sample comprised blood, either unsorted or a sorted T cell fraction (not recorded which). The receptors stem from a male donor with ankylosing spondylitis or in good health (not recorded which).

The table lists this clonotype with many counts. This chain links TRBV5-1 with TRBJ2-1, with 13 bases fitting TRBD2. Germline lookup yields CDR1 SGHRS and CDR2 YFSETQ. V was clipped by 3 bases and J by 7 bases; unmatched bases: 7. This CDR3 contains 16 residues. The CDR3 sequence: CASSSLTSGRRNEQFF. CDR3 bases: TGCGCCAGCAGCTCCCTGACTAGCGGGAGGAGGAATGAGCAGTTCTTC.

This clonotype was seen repeatedly, ten times or more. This chain connects TRBV7-8 to TRBJ2-2; D unclear. The CDR3 extends over 15 amino acids. Germline assignment: CDR1 SGHVS and CDR2 FQNEAQ. Trimming removed 4 bases from V and 5 bases from J, with 14 bases in between. CDR3 in DNA: TGTGCCAGCAGCTCTGTAATTGGTCGGACCGGGGAGCTGTTTTTT. Its translation: CASSSVIGRTGELFF.

This clonotype was seen repeatedly, ten times or more. This chain links TRBV9 with TRBJ2-1; TRBD1 agrees at 7 bases. Germline V gene sequence: CDR1 SGDLS, CDR2 YYNGEE. This CDR3 region has 15 residues. Trimming took 3 bases from V and 3 from J; bases not matched to a gene: 6. The CDR3 sequence is CASSEQGQSYNEQFF. CDR3 in DNA: TGTGCCAGCAGCGAGCAGGGACAGAGCTACAATGAGCAGTTCTTC.

This clonotype was found many times. The chain has TRBV7-3 and TRBJ2-2; D gene ambiguous. With 1 base removed from V and 1 base from J, the gap between germline ends came to 4 bases. CDR1 is SGHTA and CDR2 is FQGTGA in the germline V gene. This CDR3 spans 14 amino acids. CDR3 DNA: TGTGCCAGCAGCTTAATTCTGAACACCGGGGAGCTGTTTTTT. It specifies CASSLILNTGELFF.

This clonotype was seen more than once but under ten times. The J gene is TRBJ2-7, the V gene TRBV5-1; D gene uncertain. This CDR3 is 19 amino acids long. Germline CDR1 is SGHRS and CDR2 is YFSETQ. V was shortened by 1 base and J by 0 bases, with 23 bases between the two germline ends. The CDR3 DNA sequence: TGCGCCAGCAGCTTGAATCCGGGTTCCCCCAGTCAGAGCTCCTACGAGCAGTACTTC. Translated, it gives CASSLNPGSPSQSSYEQYF.

With regard to this clonotype: Just one base apart from a much larger clone, this may be a read error. The rearrangement uses TRBV7-8 and TRBJ2-4; D may be TRBD1 or TRBD2 (5 bases each). The germline gives CDR1 SGHVS, CDR2 FQNEAQ. This CDR3 is 17 amino acids long. CDR3 coding DNA: TGTGCCACCAGCTTAGAGGCAATAGGCCGAGGGGAAAACATTCAGTACTTC. Translated: CATSLEAIGRGENIQYF.

This clonotype was recorded a few times. The chain has TRBV7-6 and TRBJ2-2; D is ambiguous. Trimming shortened V by 2 bases and J by 0 bases, and 16 bases separated the two germline ends. There are 18 residues in the CDR3. Germline V CDR1 and CDR2: SGHVS, FNYEAQ. CDR3 sequence: CASSLRSRLFANTGELFF. CDR3 in DNA: TGTGCCAGCAGCTTAAGGAGCCGACTGTTCGCGAACACCGGGGAGCTGTTTTTT.

This rearrangement joins TRBV29-1 to TRBJ2-5, with D uncertain. Germline assignment: CDR1 SQVTM and CDR2 ANQGSEA. The CDR3 covers 13 residues. V was clipped by 2 bases and J by 3 bases, with 10 bases between them. Here the CDR3 reads CSVESWPKETQYF. The DNA for the CDR3 is TGCAGCGTTGAATCCTGGCCAAAAGAGACCCAGTACTTC.

This clonotype showed up many times. The chain uses TRBV15 and TRBJ1-2, with TRBD1 as a possible D gene (6 bases). The CDR3 is 13 residues long. Germline V CDR1 and CDR2: LNHNV, YYDKDF (reference sequence). Trimming left V 0 bases short and J 6 bases short, with 8 bases between. As DNA, the CDR3 is TGTGCCACCAGCAGAGAGGAGGGGGATGGCTACACCTTC. Amino acid sequence: CATSREEGDGYTF.

This clonotype was counted ten times or more. CDR3 sequence reads: CASSRLAPSTGELFF. In nucleotides, the CDR3 is TGTGCCAGCAGCCGACTAGCACCGAGCACCGGGGAGCTGTTTTTT. The chain employs TRBV7-2 and TRBJ2-2, with 7 positions matching TRBD2. The CDR3 spans 15 residues. Germline V gene lookup returns CDR1 SGHTA and CDR2 FQGNSA. V trimming: 5 bases; J trimming: 4 bases; junction bases outside the gene matches: 7.

In this sample, this clonotype turned up many times. CDR3 residues: CSASGWDQSQETQYF. DNA for the CDR3: TGCAGTGCTAGTGGATGGGACCAAAGCCAAGAGACCCAGTACTTC. The rearrangement uses TRBV20-1 and TRBJ2-5; D possibly matches TRBD1 or TRBD2 (5 bases each). The CDR3 extends over 15 amino acids. The germline V gene has CDR1 DFQATT and CDR2 SNEGSKA (reference sequence). The V end was cut by 3 bases, the J end by 1 base, with 15 bases between.

V is TRBV20-1 and J is TRBJ2-7, with 8 bases identical to TRBD2. Germline V gives CDR1 DFQATT, CDR2 SNEGSKA (reference sequence). The CDR3 totals 17 residues. V shed 0 bases and J 8 bases; nucleotides not matched to a gene: 18. CDR3 sequence: CSARDPSGRGPGLKQYF. CDR3 coding DNA: TGCAGTGCTAGAGATCCAAGCGGGAGAGGGCCTGGCTTAAAGCAGTACTTC.

This clonotype was observed at least ten times. This chain uses TRBV24-1 with TRBJ1-5, with D perhaps matching TRBD1 (5 bases). The CDR3 totals 16 residues. Germline V gene lookup returns CDR1 KGHDR and CDR2 SFDVKD. Trimming shortened V by 4 bases and J by 2 bases, and 14 bases separated the two germline ends. The CDR3: CATSDNRAGGNQPQHF. The CDR3 DNA reads as TGTGCCACCAGTGACAACCGGGCGGGGGGCAATCAGCCCCAGCATTTT.

The count of this clonotype is one. The CDR3 nucleotides read TGTGCCAGCAGTTACGGCGGGAGGGCCAGGTCCTACGAGCAGTACTTC. Translated, it gives CASSYGGRARSYEQYF. This chain joins TRBV6-2 or TRBV6-3 and TRBJ2-7; TRBD2 matches 9 bases. After removal of 2 bases from V and 1 base from J, the junction contained 6 bases not matched to a gene. The CDR3 has 16 amino acids. Germline V gene sequence: CDR1 MNHEY, CDR2 SVGEGT.

This clonotype was detected ten times or more. The rearrangement joins TRBV5-1 to TRBJ2-1; D might be TRBD1 or TRBD2, each matching 8 bases. The CDR3 contains 17 residues. Trimming stripped 3 bases from V and 9 bases from J, with 25 bases between. Germline-derived CDR1 and CDR2 are SGHRS and YFSETQ. The CDR3 coding sequence is TGCGCCAGCAGCTCTGGACAGGGAAGTAGCGGGGCCCTTGAGCAGTTCTTC. Protein sequence: CASSSGQGSSGALEQFF.

This clonotype was recorded at least ten times. Germline is not matched at one junction end, which may reflect a read error. V usage is TRBV5-1 and J usage is TRBJ2-1, with D possibly TRBD1 on 7 matching bases. Germline CDR1 is SGHRS and CDR2 is YFSETQ. This CDR3 has 13 residues. The CDR3 protein is CAISAQGGAEQFF. In DNA form, the CDR3 reads TGCGCCATCAGCGCGCAGGGGGGCGCTGAGCAGTTCTTC. The full variable domain, rest sourced from reference TRBV5-1 and TRBJ2-1, is KAGVTQTPRYLIKTRGQQVTLSCSPISGHRSVSWYQQTPGQGLQFLFEYFSETQRNKGNFPGRFSGRQFSNSRSEMNVSTLELGDSALYLCAISAQGGAEQFFGPGTRLTVL.

This clonotype came up many times. The chain couples TRBV20-1 to TRBJ2-1, with 7 bases that match TRBD2. This CDR3 is built from 14 residues. With V trimmed by 3 bases and J by 7 bases, 9 bases remained unmatched. Germline CDR1 is DFQATT and CDR2 is SNEGSKA (reference sequence). This CDR3 is CSARAGVVQNEQFF. As DNA, the CDR3 is TGCAGTGCTAGGGCGGGAGTTGTTCAAAATGAGCAGTTCTTC.

This clonotype was seen at least ten times. The chain couples TRBV7-9 to TRBJ2-1, with D perhaps TRBD2 (6 bases). This CDR3 contains 16 residues. Germline values: CDR1 SEHNR, CDR2 FQNEAQ (reference sequence). With 3 bases removed from V and 5 bases from J, the gap between germline ends came to 17 bases. The CDR3 DNA reads as TGTGCCAGCAGCTTTAGGGCCGGGACTTACGACAATGAGCAGTTCTTC. Translated: CASSFRAGTYDNEQFF.